A single count supports the clone carrying this TCR beta chain. Every unsorted PBMC PCR replicate was loaded with about 320 ng DNA, 33,000 or so T cell genomes. TCRdb keeps only in-frame clones here, not all; method: immunoSEQ multiplex PCR. The sample lists some 530,000 clones, roughly 80% occurring once. The data are from a study of shared clonotypes between healthy human individuals. CDR3 size: 15 residues. V was trimmed by 3 bases and J by 2 bases, leaving 13 bases between them. Germline loops: CDR1 MNHNS, CDR2 SASEGT. The sequence derives from a woman between 35 and 50 years old in good health. Some clones in this sample may be carry-over from other donors' samples. Material: PBMCs. The chain has TRBV6-1 and TRBJ2-5, with D unresolved. CDR3 in amino acids: CASSDHPGVQETQYF. CDR3 sequence (DNA): TGTGCCAGCAGTGACCACCCAGGAGTACAAGAGACCCAGTACTTC.